What follows describes a single T cell receptor beta chain. Its antigen is currently unknown. The CDR3 is 16 residues long. V was cut by 2 bases and J by 7 bases, with 15 bases left in between. CDR1 and CDR2 (germline): SGHVS, FQNEAQ. Specified treatment: roughly nine-day PBMC culture with coronavirus spike peptide pools or control peptides (ViraFEST assay). These data belong to a study of vaccination and CD4 T cells after COVID-19. Background on the study: By nasal swab PCR, the convalescent patients were SARS-CoV-2 positive, with under ten mild cases and one severe.

The study sequenced cultured CD4+ T cell DNA using the Oncomine TCR Beta short-read assay. TCRdb recomputed calls from the PCR reads with MiXCR, one row per CDR3 protein. In the table there are more than 12,000 distinct CDR3 sequences, 50% to 55% of which are singletons. The TCR was taken from a human donor who had recovered from COVID-19. The sequenced sample consisted of CD4+ T cells from blood, cultured in vitro. The chain uses TRBV7-8 and TRBJ1-6; D ambiguous. This CDR3 reads CASSLSFGPGNSPLHF. Written as DNA, the CDR3 is TGTGCCAGCAGCTTAAGCTTCGGGCCCGGAAATTCACCCCTCCACTTT.